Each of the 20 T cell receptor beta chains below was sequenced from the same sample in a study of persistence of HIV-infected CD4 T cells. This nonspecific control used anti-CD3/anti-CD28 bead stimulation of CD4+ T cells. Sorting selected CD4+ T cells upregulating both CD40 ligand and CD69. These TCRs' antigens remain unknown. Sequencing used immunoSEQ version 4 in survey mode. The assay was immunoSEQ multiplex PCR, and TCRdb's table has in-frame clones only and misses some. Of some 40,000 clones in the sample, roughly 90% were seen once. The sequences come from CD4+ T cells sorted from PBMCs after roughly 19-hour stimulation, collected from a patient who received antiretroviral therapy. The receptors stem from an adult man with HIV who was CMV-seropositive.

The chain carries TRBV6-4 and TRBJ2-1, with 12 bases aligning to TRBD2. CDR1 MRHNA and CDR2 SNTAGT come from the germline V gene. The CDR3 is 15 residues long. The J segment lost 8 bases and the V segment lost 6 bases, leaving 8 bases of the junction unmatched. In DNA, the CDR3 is TGTGCCAGCAGCCTTCTAGCGGGGGGGCAGTATGAGCAGTTCTTC. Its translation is CASSLLAGGQYEQFF.

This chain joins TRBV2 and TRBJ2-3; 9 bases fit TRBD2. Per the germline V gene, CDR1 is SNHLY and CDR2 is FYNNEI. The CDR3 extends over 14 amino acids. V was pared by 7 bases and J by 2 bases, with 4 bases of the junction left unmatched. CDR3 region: CASKASGVTDTQYF. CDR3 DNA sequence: TGTGCCAGCAAGGCTAGCGGGGTCACAGATACGCAGTATTTT.

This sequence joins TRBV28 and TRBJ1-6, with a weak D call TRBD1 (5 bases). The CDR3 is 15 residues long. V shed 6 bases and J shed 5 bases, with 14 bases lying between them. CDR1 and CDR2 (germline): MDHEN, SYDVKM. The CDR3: CASSKRTSNNSPLHF. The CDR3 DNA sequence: TGTGCCAGCAGCAAACGGACAAGTAATAATTCACCCCTCCACTTT.

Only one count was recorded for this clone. This chain's CDR3 is CASSPVGASTDTQYF. Written as DNA, the CDR3 is TGTGCCAGCAGCCCCGTGGGGGCCAGCACAGATACGCAGTATTTT. The chain combines TRBV2 with TRBJ2-3, with D perhaps matching TRBD1 (6 bases). Trimming pared 6 bases from V and 0 bases from J, leaving 13 bases between. Germline CDR1 and CDR2: SNHLY and FYNNEI. The CDR3 totals 15 residues.

CDR3 loop: CASSPRAGADTQYF. CDR3 DNA sequence: TGTGCCAGCAGCCCCCGCGCAGGGGCGGATACGCAGTATTTT. The J gene is TRBJ2-3, the V gene TRBV7-2; possibly TRBD1 for D (6 bases). Trimming pared 5 bases from V and 6 bases from J, leaving 15 bases between. CDR3 size: 14 residues. Germline-derived CDR1 and CDR2 are SGHTA and FQGNSA.

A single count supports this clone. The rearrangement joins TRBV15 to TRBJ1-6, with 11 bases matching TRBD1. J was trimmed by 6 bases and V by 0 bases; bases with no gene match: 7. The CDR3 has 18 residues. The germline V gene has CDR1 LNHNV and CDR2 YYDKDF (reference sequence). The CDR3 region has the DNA TGTGCCACCAGCAGAGATACAGGACAGGGGGCGATTAATTCACCCCTCCACTTT. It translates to CATSRDTGQGAINSPLHF. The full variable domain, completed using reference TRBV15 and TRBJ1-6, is DAMVIQNPRYQVTQFGKPVTLSCSQTLNHNVMYWYQQKSSQAPKLLFHYYDKDFNNEADTPDNFQSRRPNTSFCFLDIRSPGLGDTAMYLCATSRDTGQGAINSPLHFGNGTRLTVT.

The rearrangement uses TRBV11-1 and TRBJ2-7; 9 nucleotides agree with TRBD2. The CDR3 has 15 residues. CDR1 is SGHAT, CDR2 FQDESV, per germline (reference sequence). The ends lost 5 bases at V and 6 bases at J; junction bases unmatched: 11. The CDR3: CASSQGLAFGGEQYF. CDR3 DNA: TGTGCCAGCAGCCAGGGACTAGCCTTTGGGGGCGAGCAGTACTTC.

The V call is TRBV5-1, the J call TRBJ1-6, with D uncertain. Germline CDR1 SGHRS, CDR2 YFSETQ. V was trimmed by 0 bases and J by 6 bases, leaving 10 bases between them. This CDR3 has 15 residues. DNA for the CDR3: TGCGCCAGCAGCTTGGATCCCAGGAGTAATTCACCCCTCCACTTT. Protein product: CASSLDPRSNSPLHF.

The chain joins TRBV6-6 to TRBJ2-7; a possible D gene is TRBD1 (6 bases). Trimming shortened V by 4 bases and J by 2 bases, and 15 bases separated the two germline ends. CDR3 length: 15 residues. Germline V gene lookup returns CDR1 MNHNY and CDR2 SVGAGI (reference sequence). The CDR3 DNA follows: TGTGCCAGCAGTTTAGGGACACTGAGAACCTACGAGCAGTACTTC. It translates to CASSLGTLRTYEQYF.

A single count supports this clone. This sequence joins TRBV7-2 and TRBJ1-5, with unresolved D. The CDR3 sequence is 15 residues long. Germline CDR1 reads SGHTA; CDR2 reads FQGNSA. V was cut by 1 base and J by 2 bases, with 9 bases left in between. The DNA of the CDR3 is TGTGCCAGCAGCTTAGAAGCGGCGGGCAATCAGCCCCAGCATTTT. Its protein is CASSLEAAGNQPQHF.

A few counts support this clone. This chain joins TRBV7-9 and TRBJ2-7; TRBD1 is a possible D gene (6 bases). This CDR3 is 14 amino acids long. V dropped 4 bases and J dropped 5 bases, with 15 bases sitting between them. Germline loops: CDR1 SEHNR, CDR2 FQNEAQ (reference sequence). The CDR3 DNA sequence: TGTGCCAGCAGCTGGACCCAGGGGTTCGACGAGCAGTACTTC. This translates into CASSWTQGFDEQYF.

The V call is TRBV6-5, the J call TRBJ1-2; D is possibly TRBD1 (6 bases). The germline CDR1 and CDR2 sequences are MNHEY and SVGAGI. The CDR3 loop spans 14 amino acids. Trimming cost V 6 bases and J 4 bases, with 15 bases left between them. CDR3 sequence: CASSTDRQSYGYTF. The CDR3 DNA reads TGTGCCAGCAGCACGGACAGACAAAGCTATGGCTACACCTTC.

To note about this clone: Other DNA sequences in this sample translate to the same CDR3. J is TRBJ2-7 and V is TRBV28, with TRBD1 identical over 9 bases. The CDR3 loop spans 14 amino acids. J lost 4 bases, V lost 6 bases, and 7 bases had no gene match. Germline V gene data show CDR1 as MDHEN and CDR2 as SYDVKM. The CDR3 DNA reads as TGTGCCAGCAGCACCGGACAGGGGTCATACGAGCAGTACTTC. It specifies CASSTGQGSYEQYF.

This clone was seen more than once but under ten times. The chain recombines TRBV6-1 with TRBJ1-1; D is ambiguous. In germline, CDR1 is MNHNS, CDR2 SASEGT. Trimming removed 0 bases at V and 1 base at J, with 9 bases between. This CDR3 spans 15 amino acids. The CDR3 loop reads CASSEALVGNTEAFF. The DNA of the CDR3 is TGTGCCAGCAGTGAAGCCTTGGTGGGGAACACTGAAGCTTTCTTT.

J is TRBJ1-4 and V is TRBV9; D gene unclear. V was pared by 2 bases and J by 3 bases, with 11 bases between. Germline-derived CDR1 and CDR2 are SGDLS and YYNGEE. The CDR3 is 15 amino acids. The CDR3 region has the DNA TGTGCCAGCAGCGTGGCTGCGGGTTCTAATGAAAAACTGTTTTTT. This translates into CASSVAAGSNEKLFF.

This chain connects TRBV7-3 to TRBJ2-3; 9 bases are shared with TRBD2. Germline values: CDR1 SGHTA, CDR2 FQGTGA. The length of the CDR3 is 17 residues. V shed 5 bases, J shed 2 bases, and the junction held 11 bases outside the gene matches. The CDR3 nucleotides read TGTGCCAGCAGCGGGACCAAGCGGGGGGCGGTCACAGATACGCAGTATTTT. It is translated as CASSGTKRGAVTDTQYF. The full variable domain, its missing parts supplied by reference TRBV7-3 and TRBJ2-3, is GAGVSQTPSNKVTEKGKYVELRCDPISGHTALYWYRQSLGQGPEFLIYFQGTGAADDSGLPNDRFFAVRPEGSVSTLKIQRTERGDSAVYLCASSGTKRGAVTDTQYFGPGTRLTVL.

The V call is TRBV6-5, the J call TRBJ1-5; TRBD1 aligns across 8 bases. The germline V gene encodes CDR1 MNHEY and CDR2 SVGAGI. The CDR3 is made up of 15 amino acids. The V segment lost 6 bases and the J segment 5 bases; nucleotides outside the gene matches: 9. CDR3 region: CASSAQGGEYQPQHF. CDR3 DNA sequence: TGTGCCAGCAGCGCACAGGGGGGCGAGTATCAGCCCCAGCATTTT.

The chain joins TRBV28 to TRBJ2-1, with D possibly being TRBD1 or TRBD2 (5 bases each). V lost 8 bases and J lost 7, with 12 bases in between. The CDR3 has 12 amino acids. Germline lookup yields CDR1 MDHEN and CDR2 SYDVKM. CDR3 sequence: CASGTTLNEQFF. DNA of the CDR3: TGTGCCAGCGGGACGACCTTGAATGAGCAGTTCTTC. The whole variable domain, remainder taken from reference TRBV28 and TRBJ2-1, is DVKVTQSSRYLVKRTGEKVFLECVQDMDHENMFWYRQDPGLGLRLIYFSYDVKMKEKGDIPEGYSVSREKKERFSLILESASTNQTSMYLCASGTTLNEQFFGPGTRLTVL.

DNA of the CDR3: TGTGCCAGCGGACTGACAACCGAGGTAGAAAAACTGTTTTTT. Its protein is CASGLTTEVEKLFF. The chain is built from TRBV28 and TRBJ1-4, with D unclear. Trimming removed 8 bases from V and 8 bases from J, with 18 bases in between. Germline V gene lookup returns CDR1 MDHEN and CDR2 SYDVKM. The CDR3 totals 14 residues.

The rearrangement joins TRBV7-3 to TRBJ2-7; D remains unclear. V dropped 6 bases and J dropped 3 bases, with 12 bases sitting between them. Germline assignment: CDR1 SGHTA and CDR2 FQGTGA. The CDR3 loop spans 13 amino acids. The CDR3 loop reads CASSRSPLYEQYF. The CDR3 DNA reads TGTGCCAGCAGTCGTTCACCGCTCTACGAGCAGTACTTC.